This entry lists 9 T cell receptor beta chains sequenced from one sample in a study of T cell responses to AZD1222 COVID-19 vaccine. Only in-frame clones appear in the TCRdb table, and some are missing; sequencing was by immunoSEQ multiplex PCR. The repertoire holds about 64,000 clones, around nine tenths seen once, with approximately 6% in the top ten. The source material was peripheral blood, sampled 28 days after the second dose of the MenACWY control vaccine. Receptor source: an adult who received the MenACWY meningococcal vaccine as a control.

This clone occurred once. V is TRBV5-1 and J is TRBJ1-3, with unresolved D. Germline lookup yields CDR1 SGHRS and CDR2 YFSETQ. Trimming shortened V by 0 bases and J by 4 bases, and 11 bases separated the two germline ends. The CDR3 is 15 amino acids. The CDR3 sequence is CASSLAVGSGNTIYF. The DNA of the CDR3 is TGCGCCAGCAGCTTGGCCGTGGGGTCCGGAAACACCATATATTTT.

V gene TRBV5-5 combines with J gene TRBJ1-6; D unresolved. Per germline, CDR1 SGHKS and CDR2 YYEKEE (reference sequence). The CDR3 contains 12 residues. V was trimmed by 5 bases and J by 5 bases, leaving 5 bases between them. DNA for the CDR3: TGTGCCAGCAGTGCGGATAATTCACCCCTCCACTTT. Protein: CASSADNSPLHF.

CDR3 in DNA: TGTGCCAGCAGCACCCGGACTAGCGGGAGTCTAGGCCCTCCGAACACCGGGGAGCTGTTTTTT. It is translated as CASSTRTSGSLGPPNTGELFF. The gene calls are TRBV3-1 (or the pseudogene TRBV3-2) and TRBJ2-2; 13 nucleotides agree with TRBD2. Trimming cost V 5 bases and J 0 bases; bases outside gene matches: 15. This CDR3 spans 21 amino acids. Germline assignment: CDR1 LGHDT and CDR2 YNNKEL (reference sequence).

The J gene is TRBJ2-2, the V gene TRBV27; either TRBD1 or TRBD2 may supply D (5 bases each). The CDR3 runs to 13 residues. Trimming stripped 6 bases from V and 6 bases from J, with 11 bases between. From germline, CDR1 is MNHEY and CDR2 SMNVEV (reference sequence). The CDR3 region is CASRKWDPGELFF. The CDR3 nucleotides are TGTGCCAGCAGAAAGTGGGACCCCGGGGAGCTGTTTTTT.

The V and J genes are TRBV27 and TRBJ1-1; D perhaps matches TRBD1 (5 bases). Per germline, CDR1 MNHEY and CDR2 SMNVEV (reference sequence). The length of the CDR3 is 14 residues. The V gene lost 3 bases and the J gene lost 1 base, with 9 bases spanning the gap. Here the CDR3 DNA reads TGTGCCAGCAGTTTCTCAGGGACGAACACTGAAGCTTTCTTT. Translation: CASSFSGTNTEAFF.

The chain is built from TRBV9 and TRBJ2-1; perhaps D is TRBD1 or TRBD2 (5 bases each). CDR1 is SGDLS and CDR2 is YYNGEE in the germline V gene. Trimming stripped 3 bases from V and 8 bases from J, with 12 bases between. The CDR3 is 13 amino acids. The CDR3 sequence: CASSEGPGDEQFF. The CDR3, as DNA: TGTGCCAGCAGCGAGGGGCCCGGGGATGAGCAGTTCTTC.

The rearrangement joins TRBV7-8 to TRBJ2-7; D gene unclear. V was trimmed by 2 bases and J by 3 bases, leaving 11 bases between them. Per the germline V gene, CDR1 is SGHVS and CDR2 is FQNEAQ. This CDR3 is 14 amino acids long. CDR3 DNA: TGTGCCAGCAGCTTAAGTCCAACTGACTACGAGCAGTACTTC. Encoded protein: CASSLSPTDYEQYF.

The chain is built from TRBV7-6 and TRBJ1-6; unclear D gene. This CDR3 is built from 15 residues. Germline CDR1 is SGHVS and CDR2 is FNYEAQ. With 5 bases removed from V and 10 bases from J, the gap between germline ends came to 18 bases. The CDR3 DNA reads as TGTGCCAGCAGCCGGGTTGAACTGGGCAAGTCACCCCTCCACTTT. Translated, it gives CASSRVELGKSPLHF. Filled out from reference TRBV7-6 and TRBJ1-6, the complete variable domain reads GAGVSQSPRYKVTKRGQDVALRCDPISGHVSLYWYRQALGQGPEFLTYFNYEAQQDKSGLPNDRFSAERPEGSISTLTIQRTEQRDSAMYRCASSRVELGKSPLHFGNGTRLTVT.

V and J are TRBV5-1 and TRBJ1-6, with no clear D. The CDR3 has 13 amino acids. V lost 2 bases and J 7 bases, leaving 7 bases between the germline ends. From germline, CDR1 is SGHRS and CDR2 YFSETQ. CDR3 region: CASSFGENSPLHF. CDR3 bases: TGCGCCAGCAGCTTCGGGGAGAATTCACCCCTCCACTTT.